This T cell receptor (beta chain) was documented in a study of blood T cell repertoires in COVID-19. The Seattle patients joined while their infection was active and were tracked longitudinally afterward. In the authors' methods: Nucleated cell counts were estimated from reference gene primer amplification. Generated by immunoSEQ multiplex PCR, the TCRdb table keeps only in-frame clones and is missing some. V, J and clone size were drawn from that table, and D and trimming were deduced from the DNA. The sample comprises tens of thousands of clones, about 80% of which are singletons, and about 14% rests with the top ten. This CDR3 is 14 amino acids long. Germline CDR1 and CDR2: MNHNY and SVGAGI (reference sequence). V lost 8 bases, J lost 1 base, and 6 bases stayed unmatched.

The chain is built from TRBV6-6 and TRBJ2-7; 9 bases match TRBD1. This clonotype was obtained from a man aged 45-60 years with COVID-19, enrolled during active disease. The sequenced material came from peripheral blood. The CDR3 sequence is CASSDRGLSYEQYF. The CDR3 bases are TGTGCCAGCTCAGACAGGGGGTTATCCTACGAGCAGTACTTC.